These 15 T cell receptor beta chains were sequenced from one sample in a study of shared clonotypes between healthy human individuals. TCRdb keeps only in-frame clones here, not all; method: immunoSEQ multiplex PCR. The sample records roughly 640,000 clones, more than 95% being singletons. Specimen: naive CD4+ T cells sorted from blood. Subset of the sample: CD45RA+ positively selected. All receptors derive from a woman aged 25 to 39 in good health.

J is TRBJ1-3 and V is TRBV7-9, with D perhaps matching TRBD1 (6 bases). Trimming left V 6 bases short and J 8 bases short, with 11 bases between. The CDR3 has 12 residues. Germline V lookup: CDR1 SEHNR, CDR2 FQNEAQ (reference sequence). The CDR3 here is CASRTGTDTIYF. The CDR3 bases are TGTGCCAGCAGAACAGGGACGGACACCATATATTTT. Drawing the rest from reference TRBV7-9 and TRBJ1-3, the complete variable domain is DTGVSQNPRHKITKRGQNVTFRCDPISEHNRLYWYRQTLGQGPEFLTYFQNEAQLEKSRLLSDRFSAERPKGSFSTLEIQRTEQGDSAMYLCASRTGTDTIYFGEGSWLTVV.

This sequence joins TRBV19 and TRBJ1-5; no firm D call. The CDR3 is 15 residues long. Germline V gene lookup returns CDR1 LNHDA and CDR2 SQIVND (reference sequence). V lost 6 bases and J 0 bases, leaving 12 bases between the germline ends. The CDR3 spells CASRWVVNSNQPQHF. CDR3 in DNA: TGTGCCAGTAGGTGGGTAGTTAATAGCAATCAGCCCCAGCATTTT. Full variable domain (rest looked up from reference TRBV19 and TRBJ1-5): DGGITQSPKYLFRKEGQNVTLSCEQNLNHDAMYWYRQDPGQGLRLIYYSQIVNDFQKGDIAEGYSVSREKKESFPLTVTSAQKNPTAFYLCASRWVVNSNQPQHFGDGTRLSIL.

This chain joins TRBV2 and TRBJ2-7; TRBD2 matches at 11 bases. The junction had 5 bases not matched to a gene; V was cut back by 4 bases and J by 6 bases. There are 14 residues in the CDR3. Germline CDR1 SNHLY, CDR2 FYNNEI. The CDR3 loop is CASSVAGGSREQYF. For the CDR3, the DNA is TGTGCCAGCAGTGTAGCGGGAGGGTCCCGCGAGCAGTACTTC.

The CDR3 region has the DNA TGCGCCAGCAGCGCAAGGGAAGCCTACGAGCAGTACTTC. Protein product: CASSAREAYEQYF. The chain has TRBV5-1 and TRBJ2-7; no definite D call. Trimming removed 4 bases from V and 2 bases from J, with 10 bases in between. The germline V gene encodes CDR1 SGHRS and CDR2 YFSETQ. The CDR3 covers 13 residues.

The V gene is TRBV28, the J gene TRBJ2-7; 8 positions match TRBD1. Germline loops: CDR1 MDHEN, CDR2 SYDVKM. CDR3 length equals 16 residues. The V gene end was trimmed by 5 bases and the J gene end by 0 bases; junction bases not matched to a gene: 9. The CDR3 coding sequence is TGTGCCAGCAGTACAATCCGGGACAGGAACTCCTACGAGCAGTACTTC. Its translation is CASSTIRDRNSYEQYF.

The J gene is TRBJ1-3, the V gene TRBV4-1; D is ambiguous. The CDR3 consists of 13 residues. V lost 8 bases, J lost 0 bases, and 8 bases lay in between. The V gene's germline CDR1 is MGHRA and CDR2 YSYEKL. The CDR3 DNA reads TGCGCCAGCGTCGACCCCTCTGGAAACACCATATATTTT. Translating it yields CASVDPSGNTIYF.

The chain recombines TRBV5-1 with TRBJ1-2; TRBD1 aligns across 8 bases. CDR3 length: 15 residues. J lost 5 bases, V lost 4 bases, and 10 bases had no gene match. The V gene's germline CDR1 is SGHRS and CDR2 YFSETQ. In DNA form, the CDR3 reads TGCGCCAGCAGCCTGAACCAGGGGGCGAGGTATGGCTACACCTTC. Protein sequence: CASSLNQGARYGYTF.

This clone has only one observation. This sequence joins TRBV28 and TRBJ1-5; 10 nucleotides align to TRBD1. Germline-derived CDR1 and CDR2 are MDHEN and SYDVKM. The CDR3 loop spans 21 amino acids. J was trimmed by 2 bases and V by 6 bases; bases with no gene match: 22. In DNA, the CDR3 is TGTGCCAGCAGCCCTTCTATCGTGAGACAGGGGGCCTCTCATCGCAATCAGCCCCAGCATTTT. It translates to CASSPSIVRQGASHRNQPQHF.

V is TRBV10-2 and J is TRBJ2-5, with 8 bases identical to TRBD2. This CDR3 has 17 residues. Germline V gene lookup returns CDR1 WSHSY and CDR2 SAAADI. J gave up 3 bases and V 6 bases, and 15 bases lay outside the gene matches. The CDR3 region has the DNA TGCGCCAGCAGACGTAGCATCATAAGCGGGAGAAAAGAGACCCAGTACTTC. Protein sequence: CASRRSIISGRKETQYF.

The chain carries TRBV25-1 and TRBJ2-1; TRBD2 agrees at 8 bases. V trimming: 6 bases; J trimming: 7 bases; junction bases outside the gene matches: 8. The CDR3 has 14 amino acids. CDR1 MGHDK and CDR2 SYGVNS come from the germline V gene. CDR3 coding DNA: TGTGCCAGCAGGCCGTACCGGGAGGGGAATGAGCAGTTCTTC. Its translation: CASRPYREGNEQFF.

As concerns this clone: One junction end does not reproduce the germline sequence, and a read error may be involved. The chain employs TRBV9 and TRBJ2-7, with 8 bases that match TRBD2. Germline V lookup: CDR1 SGDLS, CDR2 YYNGEE. The CDR3 consists of 14 residues. CDR3 DNA sequence: TGTGCCAGCAGCGTAGCATCCCTTGGAGGGACTAGGTTTTTC. Its protein is CASSVASLGGTRFF. Full variable domain (outside the CDR3, taken from reference TRBV9 and TRBJ2-7): DSGVTQTPKHLITATGQRVTLRCSPRSGDLSVYWYQQSLDQGLQFLIQYYNGEERAKGNILERFSAQQFPDLHSELNLSSLELGDSALYFCASSVASLGGTRFFGPGTRLTVT.

This chain links TRBV7-2 with TRBJ2-7; either TRBD1 or TRBD2 may fit D (5 bases each). The germline V gene has CDR1 SGHTA and CDR2 FQGNSA. V lost 2 bases and J lost 0, with 14 bases in between. The CDR3 has 16 amino acids. The CDR3 nucleotides are TGTGCCAGCAGCTTAATGACCGGGGACGGCTCCTACGAGCAGTACTTC. It codes for CASSLMTGDGSYEQYF.

The chain has TRBV30 and TRBJ2-7, with a possible D match to TRBD2 (7 bases). The V end was cut by 2 bases, the J end by 3 bases, with 11 bases between. The length of the CDR3 is 13 residues. The germline V gene has CDR1 GTSNPN and CDR2 SVGIG (reference sequence). For the CDR3, the DNA is TGTGCCTGGAGTAGGGGGGGGAGCTACGAGCAGTACTTC. As protein: CAWSRGGSYEQYF.

The rearrangement joins TRBV5-5 to TRBJ2-7; 7 nucleotides match TRBD1. Germline trimming cut 0 bases from V and 6 bases from J; bases unmatched to any gene: 0. The germline V gene encodes CDR1 SGHKS and CDR2 YYEKEE (reference sequence). The CDR3 is made up of 12 amino acids. This chain's CDR3 is CASSLDRGEQYF. CDR3 nucleotide sequence: TGTGCCAGCAGCTTGGACAGGGGCGAGCAGTACTTC.

The V call is TRBV6-1, the J call TRBJ2-3, with TRBD1 matching 8 bases. Trimming at V came to 4 bases and at J to 1 base, leaving 4 bases not matched to a gene. The germline V gene encodes CDR1 MNHNS and CDR2 SASEGT. This CDR3 region has 15 residues. The CDR3 coding sequence is TGTGCCAGCAGTGGGACAGGGTACCGCACAGATACGCAGTATTTT. This gives the protein CASSGTGYRTDTQYF.